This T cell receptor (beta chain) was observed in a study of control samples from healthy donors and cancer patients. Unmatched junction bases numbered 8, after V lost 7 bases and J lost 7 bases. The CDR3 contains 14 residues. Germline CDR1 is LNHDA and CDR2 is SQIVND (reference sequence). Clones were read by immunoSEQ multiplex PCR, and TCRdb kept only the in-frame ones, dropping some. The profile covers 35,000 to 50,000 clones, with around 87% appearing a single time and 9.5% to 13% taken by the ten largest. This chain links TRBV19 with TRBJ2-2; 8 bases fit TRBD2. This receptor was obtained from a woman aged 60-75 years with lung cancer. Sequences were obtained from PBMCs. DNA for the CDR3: TGTGCCAGTAATACGGGAGGGCCGAACGGGGAGCTGTTTTTT. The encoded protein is CASNTGGPNGELFF. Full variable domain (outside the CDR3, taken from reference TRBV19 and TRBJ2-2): DGGITQSPKYLFRKEGQNVTLSCEQNLNHDAMYWYRQDPGQGLRLIYYSQIVNDFQKGDIAEGYSVSREKKESFPLTVTSAQKNPTAFYLCASNTGGPNGELFFGEGSRLTVL.